This T cell receptor (beta chain) was captured in a study of blood T cell repertoires in COVID-19. In the original workflow: Reference gene primers were amplified, and this amplification served to estimate nucleated cell counts. Repertoires were generated with immunoSEQ multiplex PCR, while TCRdb's copy carries only in-frame clones and drops some. Clone size and V and J calls were adopted from that table, with D and trimming inferred from the DNA. This sample has nearly 95,000 clones; 80% to 90% occur once, and the top ten carry 4.9%. V was cut by 2 bases and J by 3 bases, with 18 bases left in between. The CDR3 totals 16 residues. CDR1 and CDR2 from the germline V gene are GTSNPN and SVGIG (reference sequence).

This clonotype was sampled from a woman over 75 with acute or convalescent COVID-19. The gene calls are TRBV30 and TRBJ2-3; D perhaps matches TRBD1 (5 bases). Sequences were obtained from peripheral blood. The DNA of the CDR3 is TGTGCCTGGAGTCCCCCTAGTAGGGGCCGGACAGATACGCAGTATTTT. It encodes CAWSPPSRGRTDTQYF. The full variable domain, its missing parts supplied by reference TRBV30 and TRBJ2-3, is SQTIHQWPATLVQPVGSPLSLECTVEGTSNPNLYWYRQAAGRGLQLLFYSVGIGQISSEVPQNLSASRPQDRQFILSSKKLLLSDSGFYLCAWSPPSRGRTDTQYFGPGTRLTVL.